The 5 T cell receptor beta chains below come from one sample, sequenced in a study of blood T cell repertoires in COVID-19. Data came from immunoSEQ multiplex PCR; TCRdb stores just in-frame clones and leaves some out. Of 210,000 or so clones listed, about 90% are singletons. Sequencing was carried out using peripheral blood. The source of these receptors is a man aged 18 to 29 with active or convalescent COVID-19.

The rearrangement joins TRBV30 to TRBJ2-3; maybe TRBD2 (6 bases). Trimming shortened V by 3 bases and J by 4 bases, and 11 bases separated the two germline ends. Per the germline V gene, CDR1 is GTSNPN and CDR2 is SVGIG (reference sequence). CDR3 size: 13 residues. CDR3 loop: CAWRLAIADTQYF. The CDR3 DNA is TGTGCCTGGAGACTAGCAATAGCAGATACGCAGTATTTT.

The chain couples TRBV27 to TRBJ1-5; D gene ambiguous. V was shortened by 0 bases and J by 0 bases, with 9 bases between the two germline ends. Germline V CDR1 and CDR2: MNHEY, SMNVEV (reference sequence). This CDR3 spans 16 amino acids. The CDR3 coding sequence is TGTGCCAGCAGTTTATCGTCACGGGATAGCAATCAGCCCCAGCATTTT. Its protein product is CASSLSSRDSNQPQHF.

The genes are TRBV20-1 and TRBJ1-5, with 7 bases identical to TRBD1. CDR1 is DFQATT and CDR2 is SNEGSKA in the germline V gene (reference sequence). The ends lost 3 bases at V and 9 bases at J; junction bases unmatched: 17. The CDR3 runs to 16 residues. CDR3 sequence reads: CSASQDRARSASPQHF. For the CDR3, the DNA is TGCAGTGCTAGTCAAGACAGGGCGAGAAGCGCGTCGCCCCAGCATTTT.

J is TRBJ2-2 and V is TRBV9; D possibly corresponds to TRBD1 (6 bases). The V and J ends lost 0 bases and 7 bases respectively, with 10 bases between them. Germline lookup yields CDR1 SGDLS and CDR2 YYNGEE. CDR3 length: 14 residues. CDR3 sequence (DNA): TGTGCCAGCAGCGTAGCCAGGGGTTACGGGGAGCTGTTTTTT. It codes for CASSVARGYGELFF.

CDR3 in DNA: TGTGCCAGCAGAAATACAGCTCCAGACTATGGCTACACCTTC. Translating it yields CASRNTAPDYGYTF. The chain employs TRBV11-2 and TRBJ1-2; no clear D gene. V gave up 6 bases and J gave up 3 bases, with 14 bases separating them. This CDR3 region has 14 residues. CDR1 SGHAT and CDR2 FQNNGV come from the germline V gene.